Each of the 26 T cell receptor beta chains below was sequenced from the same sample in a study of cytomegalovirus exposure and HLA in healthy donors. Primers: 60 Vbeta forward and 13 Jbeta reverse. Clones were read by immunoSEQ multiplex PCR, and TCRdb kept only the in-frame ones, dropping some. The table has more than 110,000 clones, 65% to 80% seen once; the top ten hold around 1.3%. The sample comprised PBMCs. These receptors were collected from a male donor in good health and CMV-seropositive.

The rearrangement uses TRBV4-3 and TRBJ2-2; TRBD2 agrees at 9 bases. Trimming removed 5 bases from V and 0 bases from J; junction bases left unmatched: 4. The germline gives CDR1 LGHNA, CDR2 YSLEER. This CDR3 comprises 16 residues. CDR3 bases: TGCGCCAGCAGCTCCCTAGCGGGACCGAACACCGGGGAGCTGTTTTTT. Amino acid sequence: CASSSLAGPNTGELFF.

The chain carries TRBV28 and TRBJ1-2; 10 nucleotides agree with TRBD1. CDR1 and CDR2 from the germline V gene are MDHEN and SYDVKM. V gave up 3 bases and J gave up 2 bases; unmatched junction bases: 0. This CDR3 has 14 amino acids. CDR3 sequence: CASSLGQGNYGYTF. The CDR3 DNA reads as TGTGCCAGCAGTTTGGGACAGGGGAACTATGGCTACACCTTC.

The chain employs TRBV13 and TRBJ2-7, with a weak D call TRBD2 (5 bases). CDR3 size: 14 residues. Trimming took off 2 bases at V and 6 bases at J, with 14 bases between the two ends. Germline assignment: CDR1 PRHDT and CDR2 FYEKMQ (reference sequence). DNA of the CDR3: TGTGCCAGCAGCTTACGGGGTGGTCTCGGCGAGCAGTACTTC. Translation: CASSLRGGLGEQYF.

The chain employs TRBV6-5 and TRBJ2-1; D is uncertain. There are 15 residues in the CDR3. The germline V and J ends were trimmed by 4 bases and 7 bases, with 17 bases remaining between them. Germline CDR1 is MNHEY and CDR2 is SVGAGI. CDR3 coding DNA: TGTGCCAGCAGTTCCGAAGAGGCCGGTTGGAATGAGCAGTTCTTC. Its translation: CASSSEEAGWNEQFF.

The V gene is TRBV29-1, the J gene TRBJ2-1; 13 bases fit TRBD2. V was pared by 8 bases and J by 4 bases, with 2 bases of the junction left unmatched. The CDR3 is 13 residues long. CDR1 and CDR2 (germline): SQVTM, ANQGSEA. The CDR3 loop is CSSLAGGYNEQFF. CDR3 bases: TGCAGCTCACTAGCGGGAGGGTACAATGAGCAGTTCTTC.

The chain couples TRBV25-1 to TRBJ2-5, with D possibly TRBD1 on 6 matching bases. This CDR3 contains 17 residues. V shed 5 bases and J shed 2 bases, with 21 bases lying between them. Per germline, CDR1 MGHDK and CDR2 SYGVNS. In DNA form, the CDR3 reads TGTGCCAGCAGTCCCGAAGAGGGGGTAACGGGGCAAGAGACCCAGTACTTC. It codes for CASSPEEGVTGQETQYF.

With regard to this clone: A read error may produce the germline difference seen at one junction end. CDR3 amino acids: CASSSGQGASGYPF. The CDR3 DNA is TGTGCCAGCAGTTCGGGACAGGGGGCGAGCGGCTACCCCTTC. The chain carries TRBV28 and TRBJ1-2; 12 bases are a match to TRBD1. There are 14 residues in the CDR3. Germline V gene data show CDR1 as MDHEN and CDR2 as SYDVKM.

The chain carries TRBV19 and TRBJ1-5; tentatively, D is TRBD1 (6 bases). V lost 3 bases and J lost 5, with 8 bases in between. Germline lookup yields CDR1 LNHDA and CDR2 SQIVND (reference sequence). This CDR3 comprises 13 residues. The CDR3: CASSMDSDQPQHF. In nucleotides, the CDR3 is TGTGCCAGTAGTATGGACAGTGATCAGCCCCAGCATTTT.

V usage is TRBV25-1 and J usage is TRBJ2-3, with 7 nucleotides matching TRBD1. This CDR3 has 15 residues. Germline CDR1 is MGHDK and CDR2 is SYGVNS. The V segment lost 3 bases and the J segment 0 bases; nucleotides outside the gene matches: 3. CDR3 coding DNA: TGTGCCAGCAGTGAGGGGACAGAAAGCACAGATACGCAGTATTTT. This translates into CASSEGTESTDTQYF.

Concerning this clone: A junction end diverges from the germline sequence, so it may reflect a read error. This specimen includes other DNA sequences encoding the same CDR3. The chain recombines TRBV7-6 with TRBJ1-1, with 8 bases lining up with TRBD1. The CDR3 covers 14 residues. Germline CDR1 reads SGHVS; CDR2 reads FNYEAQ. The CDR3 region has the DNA TGTGCCAGCAGCACGGGACAGGAGAACACTGAAGCCTTCTTT. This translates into CASSTGQENTEAFF.

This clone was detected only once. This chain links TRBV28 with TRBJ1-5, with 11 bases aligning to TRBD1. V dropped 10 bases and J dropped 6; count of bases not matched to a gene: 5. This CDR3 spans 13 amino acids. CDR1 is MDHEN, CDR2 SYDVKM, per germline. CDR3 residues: CAITDRGRQPQHF. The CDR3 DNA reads TGTGCCATAACGGACAGGGGGCGTCAGCCCCAGCATTTT.

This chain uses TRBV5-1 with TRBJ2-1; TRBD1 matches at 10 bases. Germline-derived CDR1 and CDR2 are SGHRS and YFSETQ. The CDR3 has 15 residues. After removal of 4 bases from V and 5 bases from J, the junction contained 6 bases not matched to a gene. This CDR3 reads CASSGGTGEHNEQFF. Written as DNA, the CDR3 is TGCGCCAGCAGCGGAGGGACAGGGGAACACAATGAGCAGTTCTTC.

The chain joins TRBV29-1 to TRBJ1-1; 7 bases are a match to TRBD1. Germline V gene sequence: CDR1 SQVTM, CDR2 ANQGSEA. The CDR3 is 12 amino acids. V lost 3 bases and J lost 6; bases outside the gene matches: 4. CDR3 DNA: TGCAGCGTTGAGGGCAGGGGGGCTGAAGCTTTCTTT. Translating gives CSVEGRGAEAFF.

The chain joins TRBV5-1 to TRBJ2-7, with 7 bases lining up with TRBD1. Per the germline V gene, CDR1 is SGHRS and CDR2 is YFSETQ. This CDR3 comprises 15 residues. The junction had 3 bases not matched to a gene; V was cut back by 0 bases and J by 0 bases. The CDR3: CASSLETGYSYEQYF. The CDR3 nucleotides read TGCGCCAGCAGCTTGGAGACAGGGTACTCCTACGAGCAGTACTTC.

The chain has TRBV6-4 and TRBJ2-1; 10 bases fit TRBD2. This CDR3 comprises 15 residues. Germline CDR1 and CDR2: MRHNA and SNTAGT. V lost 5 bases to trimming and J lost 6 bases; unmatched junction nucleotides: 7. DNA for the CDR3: TGTGCCAGCAGTAAAAGCGGGGGGGCCGTCAATGAGCAGTTCTTC. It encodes CASSKSGGAVNEQFF.

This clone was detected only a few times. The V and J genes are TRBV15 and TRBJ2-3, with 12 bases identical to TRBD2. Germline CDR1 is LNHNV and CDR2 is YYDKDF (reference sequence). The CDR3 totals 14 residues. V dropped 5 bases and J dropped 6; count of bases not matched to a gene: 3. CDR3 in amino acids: CATSGGLAGDTQYF. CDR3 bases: TGTGCCACCAGCGGAGGACTAGCGGGGGATACGCAGTATTTT. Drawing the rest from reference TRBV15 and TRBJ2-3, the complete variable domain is DAMVIQNPRYQVTQFGKPVTLSCSQTLNHNVMYWYQQKSSQAPKLLFHYYDKDFNNEADTPDNFQSRRPNTSFCFLDIRSPGLGDTAMYLCATSGGLAGDTQYFGPGTRLTVL.

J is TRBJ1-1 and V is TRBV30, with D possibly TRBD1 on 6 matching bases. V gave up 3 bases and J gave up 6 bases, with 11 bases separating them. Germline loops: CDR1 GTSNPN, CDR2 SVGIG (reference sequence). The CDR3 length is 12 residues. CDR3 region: CAWRRTVPEAFF. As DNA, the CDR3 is TGTGCCTGGAGGAGGACAGTCCCTGAAGCTTTCTTT.

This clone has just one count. The CDR3 nucleotides read TGTGCCAGCAGAGAATACGGGAGTGGGGGGTACTCCTACGAGCAGTACTTC. Translated: CASREYGSGGYSYEQYF. The chain is built from TRBV6-1 and TRBJ2-7, with D possibly being TRBD2 (6 bases). CDR1 and CDR2 from the germline V gene are MNHNS and SASEGT. The CDR3 covers 17 residues. V was cut by 6 bases and J by 0 bases, with 21 bases left in between.

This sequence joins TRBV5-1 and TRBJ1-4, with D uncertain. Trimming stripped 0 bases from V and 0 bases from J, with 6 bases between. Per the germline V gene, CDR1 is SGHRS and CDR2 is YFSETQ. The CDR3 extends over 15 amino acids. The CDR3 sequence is CASSLDSATNEKLFF. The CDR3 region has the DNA TGCGCCAGCAGCTTGGACTCCGCAACTAATGAAAAACTGTTTTTT.

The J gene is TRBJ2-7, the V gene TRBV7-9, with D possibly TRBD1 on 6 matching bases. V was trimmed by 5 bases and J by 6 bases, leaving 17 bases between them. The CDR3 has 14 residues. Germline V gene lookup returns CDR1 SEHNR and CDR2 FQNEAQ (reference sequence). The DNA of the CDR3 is TGTGCCAGCAGCCCCTCCGGGCCAGGGGCCGAGCAGTACTTC. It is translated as CASSPSGPGAEQYF.

CDR3 nucleotide sequence: TGTGCCACCAGCGGAACCCCGGGACTGGGGACGGGCGAGCAGTACTTC. This sequence encodes CATSGTPGLGTGEQYF. This sequence joins TRBV15 and TRBJ2-7; D may be TRBD2 (6 bases). The V and J ends lost 5 bases and 6 bases respectively, with 23 bases between them. The CDR3 is made up of 16 amino acids. The germline V gene encodes CDR1 LNHNV and CDR2 YYDKDF (reference sequence).

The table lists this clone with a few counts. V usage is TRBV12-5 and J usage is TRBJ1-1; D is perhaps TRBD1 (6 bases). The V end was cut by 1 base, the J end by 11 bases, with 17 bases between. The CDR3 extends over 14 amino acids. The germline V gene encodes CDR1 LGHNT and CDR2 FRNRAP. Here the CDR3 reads CASGLAGTPGLAFF. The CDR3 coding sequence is TGTGCTAGTGGTTTGGCCGGGACACCGGGGTTGGCTTTCTTT.

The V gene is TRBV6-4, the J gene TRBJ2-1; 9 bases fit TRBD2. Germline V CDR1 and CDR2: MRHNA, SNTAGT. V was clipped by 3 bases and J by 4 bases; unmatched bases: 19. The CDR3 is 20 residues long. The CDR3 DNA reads TGTGCCAGCAGTGATCCCCGATTGCGGGAGGGGTCAGGGAGATACAATGAGCAGTTCTTC. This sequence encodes CASSDPRLREGSGRYNEQFF.

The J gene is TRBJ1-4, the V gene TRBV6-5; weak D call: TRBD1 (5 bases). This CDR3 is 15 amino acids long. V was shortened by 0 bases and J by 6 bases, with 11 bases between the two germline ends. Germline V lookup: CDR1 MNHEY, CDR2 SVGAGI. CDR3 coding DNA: TGTGCCAGCAGTTACTCGCGGGGGGTGTATGAAAAACTGTTTTTT. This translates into CASSYSRGVYEKLFF.

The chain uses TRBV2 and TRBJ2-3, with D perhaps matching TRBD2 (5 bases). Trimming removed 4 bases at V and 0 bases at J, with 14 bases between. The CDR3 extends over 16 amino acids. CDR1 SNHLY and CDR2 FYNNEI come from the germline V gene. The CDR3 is CASSGWAGGSTDTQYF. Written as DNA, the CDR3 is TGTGCCAGCAGTGGATGGGCCGGCGGGAGCACAGATACGCAGTATTTT.

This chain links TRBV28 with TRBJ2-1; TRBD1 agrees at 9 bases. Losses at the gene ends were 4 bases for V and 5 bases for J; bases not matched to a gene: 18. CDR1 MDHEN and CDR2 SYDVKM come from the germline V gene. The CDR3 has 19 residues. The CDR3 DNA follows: TGTGCCAGCAGTTGGAGCCCGCTTATACCGGGACAGGGCAACAATGAGCAGTTCTTC. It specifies CASSWSPLIPGQGNNEQFF.